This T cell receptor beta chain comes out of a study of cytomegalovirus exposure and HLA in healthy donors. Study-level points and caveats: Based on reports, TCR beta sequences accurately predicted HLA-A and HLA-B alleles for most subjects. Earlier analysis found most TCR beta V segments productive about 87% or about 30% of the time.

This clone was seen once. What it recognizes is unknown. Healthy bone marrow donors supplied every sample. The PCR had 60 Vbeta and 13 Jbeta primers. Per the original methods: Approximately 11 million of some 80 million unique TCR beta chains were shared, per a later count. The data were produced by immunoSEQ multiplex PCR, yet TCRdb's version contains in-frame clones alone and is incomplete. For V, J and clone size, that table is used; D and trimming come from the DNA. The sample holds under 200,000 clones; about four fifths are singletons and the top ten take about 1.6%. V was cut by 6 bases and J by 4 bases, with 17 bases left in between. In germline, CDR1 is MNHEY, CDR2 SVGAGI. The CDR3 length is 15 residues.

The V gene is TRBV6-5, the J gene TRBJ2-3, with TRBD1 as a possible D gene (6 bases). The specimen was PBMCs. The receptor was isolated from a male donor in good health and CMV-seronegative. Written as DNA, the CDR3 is TGTGCCAGCAGGCAAACCGGACAGTCAGCAGATACGCAGTATTTT. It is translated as CASRQTGQSADTQYF.